Each of the 19 T cell receptor beta chains below was sequenced from the same sample in a study of T-cell reconstitution after alpha-beta-depleted transplantation in children. Unique molecular identifiers were incorporated during preparation of the TCRbeta library. TCRdb passed the PCR reads through MiXCR, listing each CDR3 protein once. The data contain tens of thousands of distinct CDR3 sequences, roughly 13% of them singletons. The sequencing here drew on PBMCs, mostly from graft donor cells, taken 180 days after TCRalphabeta/CD19-depleted stem cell transplant. The receptors here all came from a male patient aged 2 to 9 who had a stem cell transplant for acute lymphoblastic leukemia, so the T cells may come from the graft donor.

This clonotype has a handful of counts. V and J are TRBV6-1 and TRBJ2-5; 8 nucleotides align to TRBD1. Losses at the gene ends were 5 bases for V and 5 bases for J; bases not matched to a gene: 7. In germline, CDR1 is MNHNS, CDR2 SASEGT. The CDR3 is 14 amino acids. CDR3 region: CASSRQGHGETQYF. DNA for the CDR3: TGTGCCAGCAGTCGACAGGGGCACGGGGAGACCCAGTACTTC.

The CDR3 nucleotides read TGTGCCAGCAGTGAATACCAGGGATTAGGCTACTATGGCTACACCTTC. Protein sequence: CASSEYQGLGYYGYTF. V is TRBV25-1 and J is TRBJ1-2, with TRBD1 as a possible D gene (5 bases). This CDR3 has 16 amino acids. The V end lost 0 bases, the J end lost 3 bases, and 14 bases lay between the germline ends. Looked up from germline, CDR1 is MGHDK and CDR2 is SYGVNS.

Only a few counts were recorded for this clonotype. The V and J genes are TRBV18 and TRBJ2-5; D is unresolved. Germline V gene data show CDR1 as KGHSH and CDR2 as LQKENI. Trimming left V 2 bases short and J 5 bases short, with 12 bases between. CDR3 length: 14 amino acids. CDR3 bases: TGTGCCAGCTCACCAACATTAATTGAGGAGACCCAGTACTTC. It translates to CASSPTLIEETQYF.

The table lists this clonotype with many counts. The chain joins TRBV27 to TRBJ2-3; D gene ambiguous. Trimming took off 0 bases at V and 5 bases at J, with 6 bases between the two ends. The CDR3 consists of 13 residues. Germline V lookup: CDR1 MNHEY, CDR2 SMNVEV (reference sequence). The CDR3 loop reads CASSLSPQDTQYF. DNA for the CDR3: TGTGCCAGCAGTTTATCCCCCCAAGATACGCAGTATTTT.

The rearrangement joins TRBV20-1 to TRBJ2-3; D remains ambiguous. The CDR3 consists of 12 residues. Germline lookup yields CDR1 DFQATT and CDR2 SNEGSKA (reference sequence). V was trimmed by 4 bases and J by 3 bases, leaving 8 bases between them. The CDR3 coding sequence is TGCAGTGCTACCCGCCGGACAGATACGCAGTATTTT. This encodes CSATRRTDTQYF.

The V call is TRBV7-2, the J call TRBJ2-3; TRBD2 aligns across 9 bases. CDR3 length: 17 amino acids. Germline V lookup: CDR1 SGHTA, CDR2 FQGNSA. V gave up 3 bases and J gave up 4 bases; unmatched junction bases: 11. CDR3 nucleotides: TGTGCCAGCAGCTTGGAACCGCTAGCGGGGACAGCAGATACGCAGTATTTT. Its translation is CASSLEPLAGTADTQYF. Looking up the rest from reference TRBV7-2 and TRBJ2-3 gives the full variable domain: GAGVSQSPSNKVTEKGKDVELRCDPISGHTALYWYRQSLGQGLEFLIYFQGNSAPDKSGLPSDRFSAERTGGSVSTLTIQRTQQEDSAVYLCASSLEPLAGTADTQYFGPGTRLTVL.

There are a few counts of this clonotype. The chain is built from TRBV9 and TRBJ2-6; no clear D gene. The germline V and J ends were trimmed by 0 bases and 5 bases, with 9 bases remaining between them. Germline CDR1 and CDR2: SGDLS and YYNGEE. CDR3 size: 15 residues. CDR3 region: CASSVDGRWANVLTF. The CDR3 DNA sequence: TGTGCCAGCAGCGTAGATGGACGCTGGGCCAACGTCCTGACTTTC.

The chain is built from TRBV7-9 and TRBJ1-1; D is undetermined. Germline V gene sequence: CDR1 SEHNR, CDR2 FQNEAQ (reference sequence). V gave up 2 bases and J gave up 5 bases, with 9 bases separating them. CDR3 size: 13 residues. The CDR3 loop is CASSLSGGTEAFF. The CDR3 nucleotides are TGTGCCAGCAGCTTATCGGGAGGAACTGAAGCTTTCTTT.

The J gene is TRBJ2-1, the V gene TRBV15; 9 bases line up with TRBD2. The CDR3 has 16 residues. CDR1 is LNHNV and CDR2 is YYDKDF in the germline V gene (reference sequence). J gave up 7 bases and V 4 bases, and 11 bases lay outside the gene matches. The chain's CDR3 is CATSTLGRGGQNEQFF. The CDR3 DNA follows: TGTGCCACCAGCACCTTAGGGCGGGGGGGCCAAAATGAGCAGTTCTTC.

The chain links TRBV7-6 to TRBJ2-7; D might be TRBD1 (6 bases). CDR1 SGHVS and CDR2 FNYEAQ come from the germline V gene. This CDR3 comprises 16 residues. Trimming cost V 1 base and J 7 bases, with 20 bases left between them. The CDR3 loop is CASSLETGTIRGEQYF. The CDR3 coding sequence is TGTGCCAGCAGCTTAGAAACAGGGACGATCAGGGGAGAGCAGTACTTC.

Only a few counts were recorded for this clonotype. The chain links TRBV13 to TRBJ2-1; 8 bases are shared with TRBD2. CDR3 length: 14 amino acids. V dropped 4 bases and J dropped 6; count of bases not matched to a gene: 5. CDR1 and CDR2 (germline): PRHDT, FYEKMQ (reference sequence). The CDR3 reads CASSSTGTSNEQFF. As DNA, the CDR3 is TGTGCCAGCAGCTCGACCGGGACTAGCAATGAGCAGTTCTTC.

This clonotype appeared a few times. V and J are TRBV24-1 and TRBJ1-2; D gene ambiguous. CDR3 length: 13 residues. V was trimmed by 3 bases and J by 3 bases, leaving 7 bases between them. CDR1 is KGHDR and CDR2 is SFDVKD in the germline V gene. CDR3 in amino acids: CATSDTSYYGYTF. The CDR3 coding sequence is TGTGCCACCAGTGATACCAGCTACTATGGCTACACCTTC.

For the CDR3, the DNA is TGTGCCAGCAGCACCCGACAGGGACAAGAGACCCAGTACTTC. Its protein is CASSTRQGQETQYF. This chain links TRBV11-3 with TRBJ2-5, with 7 nucleotides matching TRBD1. From germline, CDR1 is SGHNT and CDR2 YENEEA. V shed 5 bases, J shed 2 bases, and the junction held 5 bases outside the gene matches. The CDR3 has 14 residues.

The rearrangement links TRBV6-2 or TRBV6-3 to TRBJ2-1; D uncertain. V was clipped by 2 bases and J by 4 bases, with 12 bases between them. Germline CDR1 MNHEY, CDR2 SVGEGT. The CDR3 runs to 15 residues. CDR3 DNA sequence: TGTGCCAGCAGTTACGACCACTGGCTGTACAATGAGCAGTTCTTC. Its protein product is CASSYDHWLYNEQFF.

This clonotype was found many times. The V and J genes are TRBV28 and TRBJ1-1; 9 bases are a match to TRBD1. This CDR3 comprises 16 residues. Germline V gene sequence: CDR1 MDHEN, CDR2 SYDVKM. After removal of 1 base from V and 1 base from J, the junction contained 4 bases not matched to a gene. As DNA, the CDR3 is TGTGCCAGCAGTTTATCCGGACAGGGGTGGAACACTGAAGCTTTCTTT. This encodes CASSLSGQGWNTEAFF.

This clonotype was counted at least ten times. The rearrangement uses TRBV5-5 and TRBJ1-2, with no clear D. The V gene's germline CDR1 is SGHKS and CDR2 YYEKEE (reference sequence). The CDR3 spans 15 residues. Trimming shortened V by 4 bases and J by 5 bases, and 18 bases separated the two germline ends. This chain's CDR3 is CASSPDLWILYGYTF. The DNA of the CDR3 is TGTGCCAGCAGCCCGGACCTTTGGATCCTTTATGGCTACACCTTC.

Only a few counts were recorded for this clonotype. The chain employs TRBV20-1 and TRBJ2-7; possibly TRBD1 or TRBD2 for D (5 bases each). Per the germline V gene, CDR1 is DFQATT and CDR2 is SNEGSKA (reference sequence). This CDR3 contains 12 residues. Trimming left V 8 bases short and J 2 bases short, with 13 bases between. The CDR3 DNA follows: TGCAGTCCCTCCCGGGGCCCCTACGAGCAGTACTTC. Protein: CSPSRGPYEQYF.

This clonotype appeared many times. V usage is TRBV2 and J usage is TRBJ1-5; 7 bases are a match to TRBD1. This CDR3 has 16 amino acids. Germline V CDR1 and CDR2: SNHLY, FYNNEI. The V segment lost 6 bases and the J segment 2 bases; nucleotides outside the gene matches: 10. Here the CDR3 DNA reads TGTGCCAGCAGATTTACAGGGGCGATGGGCAATCAGCCCCAGCATTTT. Translating gives CASRFTGAMGNQPQHF.

In its sample, this clonotype was seen many times. CDR3 in amino acids: CASSQLPKGRNSGNTIYF. Written as DNA, the CDR3 is TGCGCCAGCAGCCAACTACCTAAGGGACGGAACTCTGGAAACACCATATATTTT. This chain links TRBV4-3 with TRBJ1-3; TRBD1 is a possible D gene (5 bases). CDR1 and CDR2 from the germline V gene are LGHNA and YSLEER. Trimming shortened V by 2 bases and J by 0 bases, and 17 bases separated the two germline ends. The CDR3 sequence is 18 residues long.